The subject of this entry is one T cell receptor beta chain. The antigen remains unidentified. The entry originates in a study of monozygotic twins with inflammatory bowel disease. Study-level points and caveats: Patients with IBD had less TCRbeta diversity (inverse Simpson) than their healthy co-twins.

Eight separate reactions for every sample produced the cDNA. PCR of TCRalpha and TCRbeta cDNA was nested, with two rounds of approximately 16 and 10 cycles. TCRdb re-called the 5' RACE reads; one entry per CDR3 protein, DNA not given. The sample is made up of 350,000 to 500,000 distinct CDR3 sequences, and the top ten hold about 2.6% of it. The CDR3 loop spans 14 amino acids. The V gene's germline CDR1 is SNHLY and CDR2 FYNNEI. The clonotype originates from a human donor with ulcerative colitis or Crohn's disease, or a healthy co-twin of an affected twin (not recorded which). The rearrangement joins TRBV2 to TRBJ1-2; the D call from TCRdb, TRBD1, cannot be confirmed without DNA. Sequencing was carried out using blood. CDR3 sequence reads: CASSSGGAANGYTF. Based on the CDR3 plus reference TRBV2 and TRBJ1-2, the full variable domain is EPEVTQTPSHQVTQMGQEVILRCVPISNHLYFYWYRQILGQKVEFLVSFYNNEISEKSEIFDDQFSVERPDGSNFTLKIRSTKLEDSAMYFCASSSGGAANGYTFGSGTRLTVV.